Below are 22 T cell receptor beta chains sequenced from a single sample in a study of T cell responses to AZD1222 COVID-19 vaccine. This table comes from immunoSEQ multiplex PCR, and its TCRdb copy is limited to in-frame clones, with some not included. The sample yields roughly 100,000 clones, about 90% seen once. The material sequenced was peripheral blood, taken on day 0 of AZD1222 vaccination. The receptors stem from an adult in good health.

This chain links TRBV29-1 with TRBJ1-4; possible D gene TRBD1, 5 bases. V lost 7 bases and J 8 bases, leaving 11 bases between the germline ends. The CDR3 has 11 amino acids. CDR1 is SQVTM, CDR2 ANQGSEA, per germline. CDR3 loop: CSGDEGEKLFF. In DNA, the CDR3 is TGCAGCGGGGACGAGGGGGAAAAACTGTTTTTT.

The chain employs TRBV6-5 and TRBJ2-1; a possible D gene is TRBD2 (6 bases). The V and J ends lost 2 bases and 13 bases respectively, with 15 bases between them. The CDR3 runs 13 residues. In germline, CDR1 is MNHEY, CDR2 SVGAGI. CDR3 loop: CASSYRPVGGQFF. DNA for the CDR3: TGTGCCAGCAGTTACCGCCCCGTCGGGGGACAGTTCTTC.

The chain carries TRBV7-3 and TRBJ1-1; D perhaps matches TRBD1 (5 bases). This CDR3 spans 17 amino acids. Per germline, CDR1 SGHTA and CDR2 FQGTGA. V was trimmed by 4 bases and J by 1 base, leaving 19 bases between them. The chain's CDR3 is CASSYSFGHPSNTEAFF. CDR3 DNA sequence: TGTGCCAGCAGCTATAGTTTCGGACATCCGTCGAACACTGAAGCTTTCTTT. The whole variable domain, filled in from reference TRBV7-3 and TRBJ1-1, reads GAGVSQTPSNKVTEKGKYVELRCDPISGHTALYWYRQSLGQGPEFLIYFQGTGAADDSGLPNDRFFAVRPEGSVSTLKIQRTERGDSAVYLCASSYSFGHPSNTEAFFGQGTRLTVV.

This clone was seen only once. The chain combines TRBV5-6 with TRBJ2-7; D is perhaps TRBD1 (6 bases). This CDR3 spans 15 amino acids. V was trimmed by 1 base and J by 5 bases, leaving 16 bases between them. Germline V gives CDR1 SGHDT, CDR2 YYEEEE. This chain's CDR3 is CASSLTGRGVHEQYF. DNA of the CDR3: TGTGCCAGCAGCTTGACAGGCAGGGGTGTACACGAGCAGTACTTC.

CDR3 loop: CASSKEVWGNQPQHF. The CDR3 DNA is TGTGCCAGCTCCAAAGAAGTCTGGGGCAATCAGCCCCAGCATTTT. This chain connects TRBV6-5 to TRBJ1-5; D not resolved. The CDR3 extends over 15 amino acids. CDR1 MNHEY and CDR2 SVGAGI come from the germline V gene. V lost 8 bases to trimming and J lost 2 bases, with 16 bases between them.

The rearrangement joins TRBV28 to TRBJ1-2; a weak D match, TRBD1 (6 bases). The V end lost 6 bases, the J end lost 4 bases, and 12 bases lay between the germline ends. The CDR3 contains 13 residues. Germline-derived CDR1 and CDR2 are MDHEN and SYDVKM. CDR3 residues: CASSLDRPYGYTF. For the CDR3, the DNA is TGTGCCAGCAGCCTGGACAGACCCTATGGCTACACCTTC.

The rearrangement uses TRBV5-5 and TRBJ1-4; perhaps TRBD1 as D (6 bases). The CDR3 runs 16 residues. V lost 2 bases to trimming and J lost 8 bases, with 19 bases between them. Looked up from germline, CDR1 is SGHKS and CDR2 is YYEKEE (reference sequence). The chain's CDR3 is CASSLGHRAENEKLFF. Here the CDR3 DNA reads TGTGCCAGCAGCTTAGGTCACAGGGCAGAGAACGAAAAACTGTTTTTT. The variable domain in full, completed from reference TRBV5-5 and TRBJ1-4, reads DAGVTQSPTHLIKTRGQQVTLRCSPISGHKSVSWYQQVLGQGPQFIFQYYEKEERGRGNFPDRFSARQFPNYSSELNVNALLLGDSALYLCASSLGHRAENEKLFFGSGTQLSVL.

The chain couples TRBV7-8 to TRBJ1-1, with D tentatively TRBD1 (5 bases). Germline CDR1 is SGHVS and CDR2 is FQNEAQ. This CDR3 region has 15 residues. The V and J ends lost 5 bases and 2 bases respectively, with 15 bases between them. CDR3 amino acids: CASSPRGGRNTEAFF. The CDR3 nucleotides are TGTGCCAGCAGCCCCCGTGGGGGGAGAAACACTGAAGCTTTCTTT.

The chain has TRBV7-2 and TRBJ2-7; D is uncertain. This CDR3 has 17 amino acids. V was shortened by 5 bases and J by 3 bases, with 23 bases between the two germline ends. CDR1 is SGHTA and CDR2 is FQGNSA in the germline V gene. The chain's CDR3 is CASSPKVGLRPDYEQYF. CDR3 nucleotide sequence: TGTGCCAGCAGCCCTAAGGTTGGCCTACGACCGGACTACGAGCAGTACTTC.

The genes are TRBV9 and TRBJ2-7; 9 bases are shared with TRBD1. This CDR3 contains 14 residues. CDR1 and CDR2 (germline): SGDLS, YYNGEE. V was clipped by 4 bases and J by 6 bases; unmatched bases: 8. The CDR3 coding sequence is TGTGCCAGCAGCTCGGGACAGGGTGAACGCGAGCAGTACTTC. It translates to CASSSGQGEREQYF.

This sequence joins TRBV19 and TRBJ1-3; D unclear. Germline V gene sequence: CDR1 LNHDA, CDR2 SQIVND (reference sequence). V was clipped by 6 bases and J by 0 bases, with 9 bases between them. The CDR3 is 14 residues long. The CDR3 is CASSTLTSGNTIYF. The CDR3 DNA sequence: TGTGCCAGTAGCACATTGACCTCTGGAAACACCATATATTTT.

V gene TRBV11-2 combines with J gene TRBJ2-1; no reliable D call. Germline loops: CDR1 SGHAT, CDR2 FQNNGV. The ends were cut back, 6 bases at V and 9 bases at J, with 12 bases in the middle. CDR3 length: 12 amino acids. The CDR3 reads CASSQPGLEQFF. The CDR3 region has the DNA TGTGCCAGCAGTCAACCCGGCCTTGAGCAGTTCTTC.

Written as DNA, the CDR3 is TGTGCCATCAGTGATAGCGTGGGGAGGGGAATCACCTACGAGCAGTACTTC. It is translated as CAISDSVGRGITYEQYF. V usage is TRBV10-3 and J usage is TRBJ2-7; the match to TRBD2 covers 7 bases. Germline V lookup: CDR1 ENHRY, CDR2 SYGVKD. The V and J ends lost 3 bases and 2 bases, in that order; junction bases with no gene match: 13. The CDR3 loop spans 17 amino acids.

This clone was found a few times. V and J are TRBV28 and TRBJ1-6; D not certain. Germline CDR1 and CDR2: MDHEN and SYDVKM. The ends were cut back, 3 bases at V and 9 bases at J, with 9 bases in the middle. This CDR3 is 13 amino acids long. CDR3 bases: TGTGCCAGCAGTTTGAGGGTTGCTTCACCCCTCCACTTT. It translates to CASSLRVASPLHF. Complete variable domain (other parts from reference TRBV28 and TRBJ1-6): DVKVTQSSRYLVKRTGEKVFLECVQDMDHENMFWYRQDPGLGLRLIYFSYDVKMKEKGDIPEGYSVSREKKERFSLILESASTNQTSMYLCASSLRVASPLHFGNGTRLTVT.

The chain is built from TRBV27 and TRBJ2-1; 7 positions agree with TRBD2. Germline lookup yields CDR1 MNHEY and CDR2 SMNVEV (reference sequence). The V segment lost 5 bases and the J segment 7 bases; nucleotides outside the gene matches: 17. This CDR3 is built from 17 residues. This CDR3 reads CASSPPGLADIANEQFF. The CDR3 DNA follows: TGTGCCAGCAGTCCCCCCGGGCTAGCGGACATTGCAAATGAGCAGTTCTTC.

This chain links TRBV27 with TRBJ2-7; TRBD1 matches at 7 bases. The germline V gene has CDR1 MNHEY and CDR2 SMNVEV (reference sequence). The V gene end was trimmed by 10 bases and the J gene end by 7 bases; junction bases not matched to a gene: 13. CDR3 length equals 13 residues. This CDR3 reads CATSGTDLGEQYF. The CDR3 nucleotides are TGTGCCACTTCCGGGACAGACCTCGGGGAGCAGTACTTC.

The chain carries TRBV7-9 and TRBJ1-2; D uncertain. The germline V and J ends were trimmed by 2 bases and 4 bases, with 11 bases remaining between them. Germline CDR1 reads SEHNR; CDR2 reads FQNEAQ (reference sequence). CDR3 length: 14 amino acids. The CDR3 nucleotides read TGTGCCAGCAGCTTATCGCGCACCTCCTATGGCTACACCTTC. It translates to CASSLSRTSYGYTF.

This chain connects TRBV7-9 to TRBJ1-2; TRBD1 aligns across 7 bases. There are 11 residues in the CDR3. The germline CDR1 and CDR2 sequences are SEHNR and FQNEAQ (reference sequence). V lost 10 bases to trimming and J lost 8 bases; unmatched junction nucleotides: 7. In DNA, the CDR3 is TGTGCCACCGAGGGGGCGGACGGCTACACCTTC. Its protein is CATEGADGYTF.

CDR3 amino acids: CASRLRASGTYEQYF. CDR3 nucleotides: TGTGCCAGCAGGTTAAGGGCTAGCGGCACCTACGAGCAGTACTTC. The chain links TRBV11-2 to TRBJ2-7; TRBD2 agrees at 7 bases. This CDR3 is built from 15 residues. The V and J ends lost 6 bases and 2 bases, in that order; junction bases with no gene match: 10. Germline V gene data show CDR1 as SGHAT and CDR2 as FQNNGV. The variable domain in full, completed from reference TRBV11-2 and TRBJ2-7, reads EAGVAQSPRYKIIEKRQSVAFWCNPISGHATLYWYQQILGQGPKLLIQFQNNGVVDDSQLPKDRFSAERLKGVDSTLKIQPAKLEDSAVYLCASRLRASGTYEQYFGPGTRLTVT.

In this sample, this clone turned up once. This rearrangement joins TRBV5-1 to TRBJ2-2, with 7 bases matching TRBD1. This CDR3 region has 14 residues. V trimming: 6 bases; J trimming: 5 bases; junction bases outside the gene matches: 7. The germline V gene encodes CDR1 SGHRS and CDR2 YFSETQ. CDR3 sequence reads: CASNRQGRTGELFF. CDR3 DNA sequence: TGCGCCAGCAATAGACAGGGTCGAACCGGGGAGCTGTTTTTT.

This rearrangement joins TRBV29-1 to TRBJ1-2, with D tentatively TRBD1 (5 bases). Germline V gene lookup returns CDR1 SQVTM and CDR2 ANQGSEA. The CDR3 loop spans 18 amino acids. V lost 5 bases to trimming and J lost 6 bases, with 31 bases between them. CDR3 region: CSVRSPIKGKGTRHGYTF. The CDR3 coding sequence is TGCAGCGTTCGTTCCCCTATCAAGGGGAAGGGGACCAGGCATGGCTACACCTTC.

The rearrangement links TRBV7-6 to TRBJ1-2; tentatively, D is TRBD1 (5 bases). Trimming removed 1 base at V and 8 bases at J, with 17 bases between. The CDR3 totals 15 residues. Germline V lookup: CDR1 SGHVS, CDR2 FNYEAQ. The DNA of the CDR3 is TGTGCCAGCAGCTTAGGCTACGGAGGGGCTTACGGCTACACCTTC. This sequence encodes CASSLGYGGAYGYTF.